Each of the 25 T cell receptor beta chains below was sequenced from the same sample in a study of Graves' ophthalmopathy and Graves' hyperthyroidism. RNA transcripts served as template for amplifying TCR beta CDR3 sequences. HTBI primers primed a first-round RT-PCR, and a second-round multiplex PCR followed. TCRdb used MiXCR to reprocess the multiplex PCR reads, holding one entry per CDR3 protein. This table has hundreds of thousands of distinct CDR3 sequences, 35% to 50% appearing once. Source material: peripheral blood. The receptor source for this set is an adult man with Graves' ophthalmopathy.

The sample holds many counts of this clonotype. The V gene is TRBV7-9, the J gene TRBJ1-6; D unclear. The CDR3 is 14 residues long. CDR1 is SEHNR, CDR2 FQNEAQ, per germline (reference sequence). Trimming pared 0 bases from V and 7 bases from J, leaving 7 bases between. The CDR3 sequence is CASSLAAENSPLHF. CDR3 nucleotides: TGTGCCAGCAGCTTAGCCGCAGAGAATTCACCCCTCCACTTT.

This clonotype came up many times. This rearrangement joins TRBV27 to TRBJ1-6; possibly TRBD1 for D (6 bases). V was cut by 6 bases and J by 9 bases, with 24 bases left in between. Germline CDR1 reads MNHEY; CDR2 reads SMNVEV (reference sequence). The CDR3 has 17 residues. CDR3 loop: CASSPAQGSNLGSPLHF. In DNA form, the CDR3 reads TGTGCCAGCAGCCCAGCGCAGGGGTCAAATCTGGGTTCACCCCTCCACTTT.

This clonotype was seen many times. The CDR3 sequence is CASSAHGYTF. CDR3 nucleotide sequence: TGTGCCAGCAGCGCACATGGCTACACCTTC. The chain employs TRBV9 and TRBJ1-2; D is ambiguous. This CDR3 has 10 residues. Deletions cut 3 bases from V and 6 bases from J, with 3 bases between. Germline V lookup: CDR1 SGDLS, CDR2 YYNGEE.

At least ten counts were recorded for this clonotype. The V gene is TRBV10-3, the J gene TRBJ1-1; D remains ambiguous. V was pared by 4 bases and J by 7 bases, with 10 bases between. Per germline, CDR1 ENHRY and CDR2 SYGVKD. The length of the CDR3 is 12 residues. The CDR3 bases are TGTGCCATCAGTGGAGGTATCTTTGAAGCTTTCTTT. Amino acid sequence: CAISGGIFEAFF.

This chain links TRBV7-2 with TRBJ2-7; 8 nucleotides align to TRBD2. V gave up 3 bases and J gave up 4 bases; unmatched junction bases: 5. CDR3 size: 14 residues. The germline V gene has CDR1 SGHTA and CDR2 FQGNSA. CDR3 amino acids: CASSFGGATYEQYF. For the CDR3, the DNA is TGTGCCAGCAGCTTCGGGGGGGCGACTTACGAGCAGTACTTC.

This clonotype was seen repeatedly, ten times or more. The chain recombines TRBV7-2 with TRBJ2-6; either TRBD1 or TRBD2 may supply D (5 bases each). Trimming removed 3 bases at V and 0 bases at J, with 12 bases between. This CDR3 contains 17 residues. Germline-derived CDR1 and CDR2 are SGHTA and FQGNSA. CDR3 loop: CASSLGEPYSGANVLTF. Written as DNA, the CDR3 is TGTGCCAGCAGCTTGGGGGAGCCCTACTCTGGGGCCAACGTCCTGACTTTC.

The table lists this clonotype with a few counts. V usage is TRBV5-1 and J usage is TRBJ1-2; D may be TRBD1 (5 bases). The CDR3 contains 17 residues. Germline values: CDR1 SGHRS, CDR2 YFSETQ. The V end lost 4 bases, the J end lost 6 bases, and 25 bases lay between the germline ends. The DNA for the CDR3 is TGCGCCAGCAGCCTGGACGGTAACGGGGGGGTCTTCGATGGCTACACCTTC. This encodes CASSLDGNGGVFDGYTF. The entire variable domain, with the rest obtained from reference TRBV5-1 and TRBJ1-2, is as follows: KAGVTQTPRYLIKTRGQQVTLSCSPISGHRSVSWYQQTPGQGLQFLFEYFSETQRNKGNFPGRFSGRQFSNSRSEMNVSTLELGDSALYLCASSLDGNGGVFDGYTFGSGTRLTVV.

The CDR3 bases are TGCAGTGCGGGGGACAGGCCTAATCAGCCCCAGCATTTT. It translates to CSAGDRPNQPQHF. The chain has TRBV20-1 and TRBJ1-5, with 8 positions matching TRBD1. This CDR3 is built from 13 residues. The ends lost 6 bases at V and 4 bases at J; junction bases unmatched: 5. CDR1 and CDR2 from the germline V gene are DFQATT and SNEGSKA (reference sequence).

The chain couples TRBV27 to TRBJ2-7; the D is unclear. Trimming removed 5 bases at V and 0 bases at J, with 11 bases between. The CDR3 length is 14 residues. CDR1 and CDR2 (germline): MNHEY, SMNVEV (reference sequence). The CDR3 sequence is CASSARLSSYEQYF. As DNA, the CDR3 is TGTGCCAGCAGTGCCAGACTTAGCTCCTACGAGCAGTACTTC.

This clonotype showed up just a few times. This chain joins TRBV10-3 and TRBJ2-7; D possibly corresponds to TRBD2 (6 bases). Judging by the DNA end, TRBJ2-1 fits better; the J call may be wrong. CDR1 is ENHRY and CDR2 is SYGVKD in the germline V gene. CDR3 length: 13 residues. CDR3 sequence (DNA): TGTGCCATCGGGACTGAGACACACAATGAGCAGTTCTTC. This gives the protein CAIGTETHNEQFF.

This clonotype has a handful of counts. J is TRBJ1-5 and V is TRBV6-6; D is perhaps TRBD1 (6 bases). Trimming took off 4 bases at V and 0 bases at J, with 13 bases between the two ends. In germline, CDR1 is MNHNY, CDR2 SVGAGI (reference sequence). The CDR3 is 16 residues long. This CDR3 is CASSSSDRYSNQPQHF. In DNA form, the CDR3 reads TGTGCCAGCAGTTCATCGGACAGATATAGCAATCAGCCCCAGCATTTT.

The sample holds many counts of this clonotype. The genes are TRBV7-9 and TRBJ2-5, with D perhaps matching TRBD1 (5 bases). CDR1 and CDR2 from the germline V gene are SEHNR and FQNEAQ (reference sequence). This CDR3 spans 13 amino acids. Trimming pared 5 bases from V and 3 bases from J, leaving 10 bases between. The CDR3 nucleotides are TGTGCCAGCAGCGCTGCCAGGGAAGAGACCCAGTACTTC. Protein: CASSAAREETQYF.

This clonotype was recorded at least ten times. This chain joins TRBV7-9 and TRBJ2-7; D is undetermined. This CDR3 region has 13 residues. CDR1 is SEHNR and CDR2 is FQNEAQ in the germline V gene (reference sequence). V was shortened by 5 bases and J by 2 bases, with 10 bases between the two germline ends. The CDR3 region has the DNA TGTGCCAGCAGCCAGCGTGGAACCTACGAGCAGTACTTC. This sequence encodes CASSQRGTYEQYF.

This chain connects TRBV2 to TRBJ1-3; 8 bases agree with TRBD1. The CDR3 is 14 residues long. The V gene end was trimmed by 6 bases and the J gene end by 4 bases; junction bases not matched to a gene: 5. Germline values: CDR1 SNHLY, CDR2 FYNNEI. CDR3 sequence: CASSNRGSGNTIYF. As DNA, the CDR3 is TGTGCCAGCAGCAACAGGGGGTCCGGAAACACCATATATTTT. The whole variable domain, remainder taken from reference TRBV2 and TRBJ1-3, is EPEVTQTPSHQVTQMGQEVILRCVPISNHLYFYWYRQILGQKVEFLVSFYNNEISEKSEIFDDQFSVERPDGSNFTLKIRSTKLEDSAMYFCASSNRGSGNTIYFGEGSWLTVV.

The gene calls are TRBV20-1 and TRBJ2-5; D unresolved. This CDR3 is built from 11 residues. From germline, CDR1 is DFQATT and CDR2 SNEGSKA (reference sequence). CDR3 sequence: CSLDAKQTQYF. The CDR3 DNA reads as TGCAGCTTAGATGCGAAGCAGACCCAGTACTTC.

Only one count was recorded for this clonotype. CDR3 bases: TGCAGCGTTGAAAGGGAGGTGACTAGCGGGCAGGAGACCCAGTACTTC. Its protein product is CSVEREVTSGQETQYF. The gene calls are TRBV29-1 and TRBJ2-5; 10 bases fit TRBD2. From germline, CDR1 is SQVTM and CDR2 ANQGSEA. The CDR3 totals 16 residues. V was pared by 2 bases and J by 5 bases, with 11 bases of the junction left unmatched.

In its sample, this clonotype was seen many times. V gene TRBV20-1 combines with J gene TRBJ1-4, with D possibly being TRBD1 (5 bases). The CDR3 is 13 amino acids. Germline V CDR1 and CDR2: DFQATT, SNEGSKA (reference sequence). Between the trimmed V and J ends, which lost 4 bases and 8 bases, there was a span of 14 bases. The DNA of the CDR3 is TGCAGTGCTAAACCTCCAGGGCTCGAAAAACTGTTTTTT. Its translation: CSAKPPGLEKLFF.

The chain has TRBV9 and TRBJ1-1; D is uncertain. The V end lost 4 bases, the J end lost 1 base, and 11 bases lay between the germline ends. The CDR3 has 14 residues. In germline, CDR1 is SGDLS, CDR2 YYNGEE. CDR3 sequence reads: CASSSLTTNTEAFF. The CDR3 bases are TGTGCCAGCAGCTCCCTTACAACGAACACTGAAGCTTTCTTT.

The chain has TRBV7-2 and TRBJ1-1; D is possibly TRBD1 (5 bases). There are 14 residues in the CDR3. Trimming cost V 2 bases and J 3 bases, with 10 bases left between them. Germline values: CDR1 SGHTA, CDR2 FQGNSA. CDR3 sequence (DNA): TGTGCCAGCAGCTTAAAGAGGGGCGACACTGAAGCTTTCTTT. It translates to CASSLKRGDTEAFF.

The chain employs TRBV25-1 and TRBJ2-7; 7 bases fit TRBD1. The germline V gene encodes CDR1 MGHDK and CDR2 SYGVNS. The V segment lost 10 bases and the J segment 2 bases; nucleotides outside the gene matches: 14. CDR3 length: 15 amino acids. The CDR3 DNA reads TGTGCCACGGAGAGCGATCAGGGACAGACCTACGAGCAGTACTTC. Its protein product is CATESDQGQTYEQYF.

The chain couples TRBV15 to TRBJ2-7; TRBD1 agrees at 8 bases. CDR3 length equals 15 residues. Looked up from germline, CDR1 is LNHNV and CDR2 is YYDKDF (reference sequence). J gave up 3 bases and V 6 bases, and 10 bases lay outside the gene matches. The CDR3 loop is CATSSRTGTNYEQYF. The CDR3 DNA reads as TGTGCCACCAGTAGCCGGACAGGGACGAACTACGAGCAGTACTTC.

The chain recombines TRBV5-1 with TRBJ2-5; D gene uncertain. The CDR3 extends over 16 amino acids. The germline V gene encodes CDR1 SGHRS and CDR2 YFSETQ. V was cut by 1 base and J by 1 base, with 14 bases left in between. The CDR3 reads CASSLLGWAPQETQYF. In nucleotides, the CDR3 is TGCGCCAGCAGCTTGCTGGGCTGGGCGCCCCAAGAGACCCAGTACTTC.

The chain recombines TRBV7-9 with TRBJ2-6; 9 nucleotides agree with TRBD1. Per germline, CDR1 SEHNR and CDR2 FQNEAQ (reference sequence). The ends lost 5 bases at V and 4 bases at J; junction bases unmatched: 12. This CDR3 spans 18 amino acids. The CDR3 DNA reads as TGTGCCAGCAGCGTCTCCGGGACAGGGAGTTCGGGGGCCAACGTCCTGACTTTC. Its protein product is CASSVSGTGSSGANVLTF.

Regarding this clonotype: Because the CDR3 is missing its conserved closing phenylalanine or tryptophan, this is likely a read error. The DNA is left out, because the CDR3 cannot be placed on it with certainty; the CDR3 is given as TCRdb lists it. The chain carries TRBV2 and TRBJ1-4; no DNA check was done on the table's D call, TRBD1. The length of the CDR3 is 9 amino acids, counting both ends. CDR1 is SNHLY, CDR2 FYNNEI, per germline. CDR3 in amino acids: CASLGQGSY.

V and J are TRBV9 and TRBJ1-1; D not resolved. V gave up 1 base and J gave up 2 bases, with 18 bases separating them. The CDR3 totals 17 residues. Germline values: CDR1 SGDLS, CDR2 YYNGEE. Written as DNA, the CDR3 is TGTGCCAGCAGCGTATCTCCCGAACTTGTCATAAACACTGAAGCTTTCTTT. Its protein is CASSVSPELVINTEAFF.